The 22 T cell receptor beta chains given below trace back to one sample, sequenced in a study of neurological immune-mediated disorders. One entry per CDR3 protein results from TCRdb running MiXCR on the 5' RACE reads. The sample includes about 36,000 distinct CDR3 sequences, 10% of them seen just once. The sample was PBMCs. The source is a woman in her twenties or thirties with HTLV-1-associated myelopathy (HAM/TSP).

This clonotype was observed many times. The rearrangement links TRBV7-6 to TRBJ1-1; maybe TRBD1 (6 bases). Germline CDR1 is SGHVS and CDR2 is FNYEAQ. Trimming cost V 5 bases and J 11 bases, with 18 bases left between them. The CDR3 consists of 13 residues. The CDR3 region has the DNA TGTGCCAGCAGCCAGGAGGGGGGTAAGACGGCTTTCTTT. Residues: CASSQEGGKTAFF.

At least ten counts were recorded for this clonotype. The rearrangement links TRBV5-1 to TRBJ2-7; 7 positions agree with TRBD1. The CDR3 totals 15 residues. Trimming at V came to 1 base and at J to 5 bases, leaving 9 bases not matched to a gene. Per germline, CDR1 SGHRS and CDR2 YFSETQ. DNA of the CDR3: TGCGCCAGCAGCTTGTCAACAGGGGTAGTGAACGAGCAGTACTTC. Translated: CASSLSTGVVNEQYF.

By frequency in the sample, this clonotype is medium-sized. V is TRBV10-3 and J is TRBJ2-5; D is ambiguous. Between the trimmed V and J ends, which lost 6 bases and 2 bases, there was a span of 10 bases. Germline V gene data show CDR1 as ENHRY and CDR2 as SYGVKD. The CDR3 totals 13 residues. CDR3 residues: CAIRHQSQETQYF. The CDR3 region has the DNA TGTGCCATCAGACATCAGAGTCAAGAGACCCAGTACTTC.

This clonotype was recorded at least ten times. J is TRBJ1-2 and V is TRBV3-1; no clear D gene. In germline, CDR1 is LGHDT, CDR2 YNNKEL (reference sequence). V shed 1 base and J shed 8 bases, with 5 bases lying between them. This CDR3 comprises 11 residues. CDR3 amino acids: CASSQVGGYTF. The CDR3 nucleotides are TGTGCCAGCAGCCAAGTTGGCGGCTACACCTTC. Together with reference TRBV3-1 and TRBJ1-2, the CDR3 gives the full variable domain: DTAVSQTPKYLVTQMGNDKSIKCEQNLGHDTMYWYKQDSKKFLKIMFSYNNKELIINETVPNRFSPKSPDKAHLNLHINSLELGDSAVYFCASSQVGGYTFGSGTRLTVV.

This rearrangement joins TRBV18 to TRBJ2-1, with TRBD1 identical over 7 bases. V shed 6 bases and J 2 bases; nucleotides not matched to a gene: 7. The germline gives CDR1 KGHSH, CDR2 LQKENI. This CDR3 comprises 15 residues. The CDR3 is CASSLSGTAYNEQFF. CDR3 nucleotides: TGTGCCAGCTCGCTCTCCGGGACAGCCTACAATGAGCAGTTCTTC.

In its sample, this clonotype was seen many times. The rearrangement joins TRBV21-1 to TRBJ2-7; the listed D gene, TRBD1, was not tested against the DNA. TRBV21-1 is classified as a pseudogene. The CDR3 sequence is 15 residues long. CDR3: CASSAEASDSYEQYF. The CDR3 nucleotides read TGTGCCAGCAGCGCGGAAGCCTCAGACAGCTACGAGCAGTACTTC.

There are many counts of this clonotype. V usage is TRBV6-4 and J usage is TRBJ2-1; D might be TRBD1 (6 bases). Trimming cost V 4 bases and J 6 bases, with 13 bases left between them. Germline assignment: CDR1 MRHNA and CDR2 SNTAGT. The CDR3 runs 14 residues. This CDR3 reads CASSVKEGGNEQFF. DNA for the CDR3: TGTGCCAGCAGTGTAAAAGAAGGGGGCAATGAGCAGTTCTTC.

This clonotype appeared many times. This chain's CDR3 is CSASLGGGYGYTF. As DNA, the CDR3 is TGCAGTGCTAGTCTTGGCGGAGGCTATGGCTACACCTTC. V usage is TRBV20-1 and J usage is TRBJ1-2; D unclear. The ends were cut back, 3 bases at V and 4 bases at J, with 12 bases in the middle. Germline CDR1 reads DFQATT; CDR2 reads SNEGSKA (reference sequence). This CDR3 is built from 13 residues.

Ten or more counts support this clonotype. The CDR3 spells CASSQAGDRGKQYF. In DNA form, the CDR3 reads TGTGCCAGCAGCCAAGCTGGGGACAGGGGGAAGCAGTACTTC. The chain employs TRBV14 and TRBJ2-7; TRBD1 matches at 11 bases. The V segment lost 1 base and the J segment 8 bases; nucleotides outside the gene matches: 4. Germline V gives CDR1 SGHDN, CDR2 FVKESK. The CDR3 consists of 14 residues.

This clonotype was observed many times. The V call is TRBV5-1, the J call TRBJ2-2; 8 bases are a match to TRBD1. This CDR3 spans 17 amino acids. The germline CDR1 and CDR2 sequences are SGHRS and YFSETQ. Germline trimming cut 4 bases from V and 0 bases from J; bases unmatched to any gene: 8. The DNA of the CDR3 is TGCGCCAGCAGCCTGACTCTACAGGGGGCGAACACCGGGGAGCTGTTTTTT. Encoded protein: CASSLTLQGANTGELFF.

This clonotype was counted many times. CDR3 DNA: TGTGCCAGCAGCCTTGGGACAGGGGTTGAGGAGCAGTACTTC. It is translated as CASSLGTGVEEQYF. The gene calls are TRBV7-9 and TRBJ2-7; 10 positions match TRBD1. V lost 5 bases, J lost 7 bases, and 8 bases stayed unmatched. Germline V gives CDR1 SEHNR, CDR2 FQNEAQ (reference sequence). The CDR3 loop spans 14 amino acids.

This clonotype was counted many times. The chain joins TRBV5-1 to TRBJ1-2; a weak D match, TRBD1 (5 bases). The CDR3 is made up of 14 amino acids. Trimming removed 3 bases from V and 7 bases from J, with 16 bases in between. Germline V gene lookup returns CDR1 SGHRS and CDR2 YFSETQ. CDR3 DNA: TGCGCCAGCAGCTCCCAGGGAGGTGCGAGTGGCTACACCTTC. It yields the protein CASSSQGGASGYTF.

This clonotype was seen many times. The chain couples TRBV5-1 to TRBJ2-4; D is possibly TRBD1 or TRBD2 (5 bases each). The CDR3 is 18 residues long. Per the germline V gene, CDR1 is SGHRS and CDR2 is YFSETQ. The V end lost 0 bases, the J end lost 1 base, and 17 bases lay between the germline ends. The CDR3 spells CASSLDSTPWGAKNIQYF. The CDR3 bases are TGCGCCAGCAGCTTGGACAGCACCCCTTGGGGGGCCAAAAACATTCAGTACTTC. Together with reference TRBV5-1 and TRBJ2-4, the CDR3 gives the full variable domain: KAGVTQTPRYLIKTRGQQVTLSCSPISGHRSVSWYQQTPGQGLQFLFEYFSETQRNKGNFPGRFSGRQFSNSRSEMNVSTLELGDSALYLCASSLDSTPWGAKNIQYFGAGTRLSVL.

In this sample, this clonotype turned up many times. The chain employs TRBV20-1 and TRBJ2-1; D remains unclear. The germline V and J ends were trimmed by 6 bases and 2 bases, with 8 bases remaining between them. Germline CDR1 is DFQATT and CDR2 is SNEGSKA (reference sequence). This CDR3 contains 12 residues. CDR3 residues: CSAKITYNEQFF. CDR3 in DNA: TGCAGTGCAAAGATTACCTACAATGAGCAGTTCTTC.

This clonotype was picked up a small number of times. This chain uses TRBV2 with TRBJ1-1, with 10 positions matching TRBD1. Per the germline V gene, CDR1 is SNHLY and CDR2 is FYNNEI. The CDR3 totals 13 residues. V lost 10 bases to trimming and J lost 4 bases; unmatched junction nucleotides: 6. CDR3 nucleotide sequence: TGTGCCACCCGACGGGACAGGGGCACTGAAGCTTTCTTT. It yields the protein CATRRDRGTEAFF.

This clonotype is deemed medium-sized (0.01 to 0.1%). V and J are TRBV9 and TRBJ2-2; D possibly corresponds to TRBD1 (5 bases). Germline V gene sequence: CDR1 SGDLS, CDR2 YYNGEE. The V end was cut by 3 bases, the J end by 2 bases, with 11 bases between. The CDR3 is made up of 15 amino acids. The CDR3 loop reads CASSGTQGNTGELFF. The CDR3, as DNA: TGTGCCAGCAGCGGCACTCAGGGTAACACCGGGGAGCTGTTTTTT.

The V call is TRBV20-1, the J call TRBJ2-7; 7 positions match TRBD1. Germline CDR1 is DFQATT and CDR2 is SNEGSKA (reference sequence). The CDR3 extends over 14 amino acids. V was clipped by 6 bases and J by 7 bases; unmatched bases: 15. The CDR3 nucleotides are TGCAGTGCCATAATGAAGGGGGCCTTGAGGGAGCAGTACTTC. Translation gives CSAIMKGALREQYF.

This clonotype was seen ten or more times. The chain is built from TRBV30 and TRBJ2-1; D gene uncertain. The germline V gene has CDR1 GTSNPN and CDR2 SVGIG (reference sequence). V gave up 2 bases and J gave up 15 bases, with 14 bases separating them. CDR3 size: 11 residues. The CDR3 nucleotides read TGTGCCTGGAGTTCAGCTACCGGACGGTTCTTC. Protein sequence: CAWSSATGRFF.

Ten or more counts support this clonotype. J is TRBJ1-1 and V is TRBV2; the match to TRBD1 covers 7 bases. The CDR3 runs to 14 residues. With 6 bases clipped from V and 2 bases from J, the junction kept 6 bases outside the gene matches. The V gene's germline CDR1 is SNHLY and CDR2 FYNNEI. The CDR3 loop is CASSRYRGNTEAFF. CDR3 sequence (DNA): TGTGCCAGCAGCCGCTACAGGGGAAACACTGAAGCTTTCTTT.

This clonotype was detected many times. The gene calls are TRBV15 and TRBJ1-3; TRBD1 matches 8 bases. CDR1 is LNHNV and CDR2 is YYDKDF in the germline V gene (reference sequence). V shed 5 bases, J shed 2 bases, and the junction held 5 bases outside the gene matches. This CDR3 contains 15 residues. The CDR3 DNA follows: TGTGCCACCAGCGGATTGGGACAGGCTGGAAACACCATATATTTT. Its protein is CATSGLGQAGNTIYF.

The genes are TRBV7-2 and TRBJ2-5; possible D gene TRBD1, 6 bases. The CDR3 extends over 16 amino acids. The ends were cut back, 2 bases at V and 2 bases at J, with 15 bases in the middle. The germline V gene has CDR1 SGHTA and CDR2 FQGNSA. CDR3 bases: TGTGCCAGCAGCTTATATGGCAGGGGAATTCAAGAGACCCAGTACTTC. Encoded protein: CASSLYGRGIQETQYF.

The chain has TRBV7-9 and TRBJ2-7, with TRBD1 matching over 9 bases. The V segment lost 3 bases and the J segment 2 bases; nucleotides outside the gene matches: 5. CDR1 SEHNR and CDR2 FQNEAQ come from the germline V gene (reference sequence). This CDR3 comprises 15 residues. The DNA for the CDR3 is TGTGCCAGCAGCTTCTCCGGGACAGGGCCCTACGAGCAGTACTTC. It encodes CASSFSGTGPYEQYF.